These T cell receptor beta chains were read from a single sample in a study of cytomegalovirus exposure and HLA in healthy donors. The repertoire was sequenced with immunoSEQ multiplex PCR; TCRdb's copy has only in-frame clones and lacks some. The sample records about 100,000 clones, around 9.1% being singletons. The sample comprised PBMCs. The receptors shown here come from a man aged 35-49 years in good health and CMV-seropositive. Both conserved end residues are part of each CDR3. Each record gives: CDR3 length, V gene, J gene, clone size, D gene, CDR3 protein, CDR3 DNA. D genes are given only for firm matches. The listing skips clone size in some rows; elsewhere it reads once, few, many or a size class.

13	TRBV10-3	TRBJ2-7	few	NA	CAIGWEADDEQYF	TGTGCCATCGGGTGGGAGGCCGATGACGAGCAGTACTTC
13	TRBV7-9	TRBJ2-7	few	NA	CASSLSNPGEQYF	TGTGCCAGCAGCTTATCTAACCCCGGGGAGCAGTACTTC
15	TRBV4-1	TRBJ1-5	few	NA	CASSQGTGINQPQHF	TGCGCCAGCAGCCAAGGAACAGGAATCAATCAGCCCCAGCATTTT
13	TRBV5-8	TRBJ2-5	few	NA	CASTPKGLETQYF	TGTGCCAGCACCCCAAAGGGGCTCGAGACCCAGTACTTC
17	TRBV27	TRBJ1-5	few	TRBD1	CASSLNSGQLMNQPQHF	TGTGCCAGCAGTTTAAATTCGGGACAGCTTATGAATCAGCCCCAGCATTTT
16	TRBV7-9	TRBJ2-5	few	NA	CASSLTRLGSRQTQYF	TGTGCCAGCAGCCTAACCCGACTAGGTAGTAGACAGACCCAGTACTTC
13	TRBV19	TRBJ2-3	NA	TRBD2	CASIGLGWDTQYF	TGTGCCAGTATAGGACTAGGGTGGGATACGCAGTATTTT
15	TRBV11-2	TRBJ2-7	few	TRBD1	CASSLYTGQGYEQYF	TGTGCCAGCAGCCTTTATACGGGACAGGGGTACGAGCAGTACTTC
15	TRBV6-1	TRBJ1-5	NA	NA	CASSEVGGSNQPQHF	TGTGCCAGCAGTGAGGTGGGAGGAAGCAATCAGCCCCAGCATTTT
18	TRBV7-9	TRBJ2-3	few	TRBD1	CASSPGTGGLVFGDTQYF	TGTGCCAGCAGTCCCGGGACAGGGGGTCTGGTTTTTGGAGATACGCAGTATTTT
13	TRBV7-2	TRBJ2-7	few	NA	CASSRRETYEQYF	TGTGCCAGCAGCCGACGGGAAACCTACGAGCAGTACTTC
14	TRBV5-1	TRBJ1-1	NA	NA	CASSPGGGNTEAFF	TGCGCCAGCAGCCCCGGGGGGGGGAACACTGAAGCTTTCTTT
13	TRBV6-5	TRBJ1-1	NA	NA	CASSTLSATEAFF	TGTGCCAGCAGTACGCTCAGCGCCACTGAAGCTTTCTTT
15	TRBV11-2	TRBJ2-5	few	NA	CASSAVSGEGETQYF	TGTGCCAGCAGCGCAGTGTCGGGAGAAGGGGAGACCCAGTACTTC
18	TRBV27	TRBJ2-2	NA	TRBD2	CASSSWTSGSVNTGELFF	TGTGCCAGCAGTTCTTGGACTAGCGGGAGCGTGAACACCGGGGAGCTGTTTTTT
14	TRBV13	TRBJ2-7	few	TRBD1	CASSIRGNSYEQYF	TGTGCCAGCAGCATCAGGGGGAACTCCTACGAGCAGTACTTC